This TCR beta chain was identified in a study of blood T cell repertoires in COVID-19. Measured with immunoSEQ multiplex PCR; TCRdb has only the in-frame clones, and not every one. The table records over 200,000 clones, roughly 89% of them present only once. V was clipped by 4 bases and J by 6 bases; unmatched bases: 7. This CDR3 spans 15 amino acids. The germline CDR1 and CDR2 sequences are LGHDT and YNNKEL (reference sequence). Adults between roughly 18 and 90 years of age took part from 20 to 25 US areas. What was sequenced was PBMCs or T cells enriched from blood (not recorded which). This sequence originates from a man aged 25 to 40 who had been exposed to COVID-19. V is TRBV3-1 (or the pseudogene TRBV3-2) and J is TRBJ2-7; 12 bases map to TRBD1. In DNA form, the CDR3 reads TGTGCCAGCAGCCGATCCGGGACAGGGGGCCTCGAGCAGTACTTC. It codes for CASSRSGTGGLEQYF.